This TCR beta chain stems from a study of T-cell reconstitution after alpha-beta-depleted transplantation in children. CDR1 SEHNR and CDR2 FQNEAQ come from the germline V gene (reference sequence). CDR3 size: 12 residues. Germline trimming cut 9 bases from V and 1 base from J; bases unmatched to any gene: 2. This clonotype showed up just a few times. The library targeted TCRbeta and was prepared with unique molecular identifiers. TCRdb fed the PCR reads into MiXCR, producing one record per CDR3 protein. Found here are some 500,000 distinct CDR3 sequences, around 19% of them singletons; the top ten hold 2.5% to 4%.

Material: PBMCs from the stem cell graft donor, obtained from the stem cell graft. This TCR came from a human donor who donated a stem cell graft to a child with acute lymphoblastic leukemia. The rearrangement links TRBV7-9 to TRBJ1-1, with 7 bases identical to TRBD1. The CDR3 here is CASQGGNTEAFF. The CDR3 bases are TGTGCCAGTCAGGGGGGGAACACTGAAGCTTTCTTT. The whole variable domain, remainder taken from reference TRBV7-9 and TRBJ1-1, is DTGVSQNPRHKITKRGQNVTFRCDPISEHNRLYWYRQTLGQGPEFLTYFQNEAQLEKSRLLSDRFSAERPKGSFSTLEIQRTEQGDSAMYLCASQGGNTEAFFGQGTRLTVV.